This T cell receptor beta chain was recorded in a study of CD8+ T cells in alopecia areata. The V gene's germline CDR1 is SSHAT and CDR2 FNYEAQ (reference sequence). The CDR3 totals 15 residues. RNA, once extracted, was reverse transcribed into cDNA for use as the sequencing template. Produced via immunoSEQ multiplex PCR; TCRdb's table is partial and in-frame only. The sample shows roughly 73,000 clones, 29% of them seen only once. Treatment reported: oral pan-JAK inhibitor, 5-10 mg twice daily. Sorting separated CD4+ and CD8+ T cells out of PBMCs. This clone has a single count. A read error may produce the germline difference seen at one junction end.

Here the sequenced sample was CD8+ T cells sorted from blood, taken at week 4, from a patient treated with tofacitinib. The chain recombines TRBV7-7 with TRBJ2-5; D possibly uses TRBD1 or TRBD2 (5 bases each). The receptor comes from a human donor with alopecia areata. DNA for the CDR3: TGTGCTAGCAGCCGCGGCCCCGGGACGGAAGAGACCCAGTACTTC. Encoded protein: CASSRGPGTEETQYF.